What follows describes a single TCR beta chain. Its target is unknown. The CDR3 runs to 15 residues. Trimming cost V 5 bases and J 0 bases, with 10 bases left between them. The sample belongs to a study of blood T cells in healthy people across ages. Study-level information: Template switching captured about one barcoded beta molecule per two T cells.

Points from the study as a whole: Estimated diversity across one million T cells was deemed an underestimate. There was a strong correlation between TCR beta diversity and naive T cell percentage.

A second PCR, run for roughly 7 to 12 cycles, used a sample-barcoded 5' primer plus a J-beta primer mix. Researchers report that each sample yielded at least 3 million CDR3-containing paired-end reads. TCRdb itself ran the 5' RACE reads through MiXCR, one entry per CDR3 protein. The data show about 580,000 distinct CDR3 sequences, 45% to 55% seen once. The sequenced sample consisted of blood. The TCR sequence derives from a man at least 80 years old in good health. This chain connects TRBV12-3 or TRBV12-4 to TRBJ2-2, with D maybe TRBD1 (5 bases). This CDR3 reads CASSNGQTNTGELFF. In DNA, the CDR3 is TGTGCCAGCAGTAACGGACAAACGAACACCGGGGAGCTGTTTTTT.